A single sample gave rise to the 32 T cell receptor beta chains below, sequenced in a study of graft-versus-host responses after intestinal transplantation. Sequencing was performed with immunoSEQ multiplex PCR; in TCRdb, only in-frame clones are kept and a portion is missing. The table shows under 75,000 clones, with 90% occurring only once. Their antigens remain unidentified. Specimen: unstimulated CD8+ T cells sorted from spleen or lymph node cells, collected before transplant. Receptor source: a human donor who was the organ donor for an intestinal transplant.

The V and J genes are TRBV5-6 and TRBJ2-4; the D is unclear. CDR3 length equals 16 residues. With 0 bases removed from V and 0 bases from J, the gap between germline ends came to 10 bases. Germline V gene lookup returns CDR1 SGHDT and CDR2 YYEEEE. The CDR3 protein is CASSLGSLLAKNIQYF. The CDR3 region has the DNA TGTGCCAGCAGCTTGGGGAGTTTATTAGCCAAAAACATTCAGTACTTC.

This clone has a handful of counts. The J gene is TRBJ2-1, the V gene TRBV2, with D perhaps TRBD2 (6 bases). V lost 6 bases and J lost 6, with 9 bases in between. Looked up from germline, CDR1 is SNHLY and CDR2 is FYNNEI. The CDR3 has 12 amino acids. The CDR3 sequence: CASRREFNEQFF. CDR3 in DNA: TGTGCCAGCAGGCGGGAATTCAATGAGCAGTTCTTC.

The chain joins TRBV19 to TRBJ1-1; D may be TRBD1 (5 bases). Germline V gene lookup returns CDR1 LNHDA and CDR2 SQIVND (reference sequence). With 8 bases removed from V and 6 bases from J, the gap between germline ends came to 13 bases. The CDR3 runs 12 residues. The CDR3 sequence is CASAPGRAEAFF. CDR3 nucleotides: TGTGCCAGTGCCCCAGGCAGGGCTGAAGCTTTCTTT. Full variable domain (rest looked up from reference TRBV19 and TRBJ1-1): DGGITQSPKYLFRKEGQNVTLSCEQNLNHDAMYWYRQDPGQGLRLIYYSQIVNDFQKGDIAEGYSVSREKKESFPLTVTSAQKNPTAFYLCASAPGRAEAFFGQGTRLTVV.

The CDR3 loop reads CASSPGPGELFF. The CDR3 DNA follows: TGTGCCAGCAGCCCCGGTCCCGGGGAGCTGTTTTTT. V usage is TRBV5-4 and J usage is TRBJ2-2, with no clear D. The V end was cut by 4 bases, the J end by 6 bases, with 7 bases between. The CDR3 extends over 12 amino acids. Per the germline V gene, CDR1 is SGHNT and CDR2 is YYREEE (reference sequence).

The rearrangement links TRBV25-1 to TRBJ1-6; D might be TRBD1 (6 bases). The CDR3 spans 14 residues. The V and J ends lost 3 bases and 10 bases respectively, with 13 bases between them. CDR1 is MGHDK, CDR2 SYGVNS, per germline. The CDR3 region is CASSDSPDSSPLHF. CDR3 nucleotides: TGTGCCAGCAGTGATTCCCCGGACAGCTCACCCCTCCACTTT.

The chain couples TRBV5-6 to TRBJ2-6; TRBD1 matches 8 bases. Trimming cost V 4 bases and J 0 bases; bases outside gene matches: 9. The V gene's germline CDR1 is SGHDT and CDR2 YYEEEE. CDR3 length equals 18 residues. CDR3 coding DNA: TGTGCCAGCAGCGTCGGGACAGGCATCTCCTCTGGGGCCAACGTCCTGACTTTC. Its protein product is CASSVGTGISSGANVLTF. The full variable domain, with the rest looked up from reference TRBV5-6 and TRBJ2-6, is DAGVTQSPTHLIKTRGQQVTLRCSPKSGHDTVSWYQQALGQGPQFIFQYYEEEERQRGNFPDRFSGHQFPNYSSELNVNALLLGDSALYLCASSVGTGISSGANVLTFGAGSRLTVL.

About this clone itself: The sample carries other DNA sequences with the same CDR3. The chain recombines TRBV19 with TRBJ2-1; possibly TRBD1 for D (5 bases). Trimming pared 3 bases from V and 0 bases from J, leaving 9 bases between. CDR3 length: 15 amino acids. Germline assignment: CDR1 LNHDA and CDR2 SQIVND (reference sequence). The chain's CDR3 is CASSITGSSYNEQFF. Written as DNA, the CDR3 is TGTGCCAGTAGTATCACAGGAAGCTCCTACAATGAGCAGTTCTTC.

This sequence joins TRBV5-4 and TRBJ2-7, with unresolved D. CDR1 and CDR2 (germline): SGHNT, YYREEE (reference sequence). This CDR3 region has 13 residues. The V and J ends lost 4 bases and 11 bases respectively, with 19 bases between them. The CDR3 spells CASSQNGESPKYV. DNA for the CDR3: TGTGCCAGCAGCCAAAATGGAGAGTCCCCCAAGTACGTC.

The CDR3 loop reads CASSFSGAAEYV. DNA of the CDR3: TGTGCCAGCAGTTTTTCAGGGGCAGCGGAGTACGTC. This chain joins TRBV28 and TRBJ2-7; tentatively, D is TRBD1 (6 bases). Trimming stripped 3 bases from V and 11 bases from J, with 14 bases between. The germline CDR1 and CDR2 sequences are MDHEN and SYDVKM. This CDR3 has 12 amino acids.

V is TRBV9 and J is TRBJ1-6; 7 bases align to TRBD1. Looked up from germline, CDR1 is SGDLS and CDR2 is YYNGEE. V lost 4 bases, J lost 7 bases, and 11 bases stayed unmatched. The CDR3 extends over 16 amino acids. The CDR3 reads CASSFGTANSNSPLHF. CDR3 DNA: TGTGCCAGCAGCTTCGGGACAGCTAACTCGAATTCACCCCTCCACTTT.

The genes are TRBV6-1 and TRBJ1-1; tentatively, D is TRBD1 (6 bases). The CDR3 has 17 residues. Trimming took 4 bases from V and 6 from J, leaving 24 bases between them. Germline assignment: CDR1 MNHNS and CDR2 SASEGT. The CDR3 DNA reads as TGTGCCAGCAGTGTTCCTGTGGGGGGGGCGGTTGGGGCTGAAGCTTTCTTT. Encoded protein: CASSVPVGGAVGAEAFF.

This chain uses TRBV2 with TRBJ2-3; D may be TRBD1 (6 bases). The CDR3 length is 17 residues. Germline values: CDR1 SNHLY, CDR2 FYNNEI. Trimming shortened V by 6 bases and J by 6 bases, and 25 bases separated the two germline ends. The CDR3 spells CASRVQGEPGLADTQYF. CDR3 bases: TGTGCCAGCAGAGTACAGGGAGAGCCCGGGTTAGCGGATACGCAGTATTTT. Supplemented by reference TRBV2 and TRBJ2-3, the full variable domain reads EPEVTQTPSHQVTQMGQEVILRCVPISNHLYFYWYRQILGQKVEFLVSFYNNEISEKSEIFDDQFSVERPDGSNFTLKIRSTKLEDSAMYFCASRVQGEPGLADTQYFGPGTRLTVL.

This chain links TRBV5-6 with TRBJ2-1; D possibly corresponds to TRBD2 (6 bases). This CDR3 is 15 amino acids long. Germline V gives CDR1 SGHDT, CDR2 YYEEEE. The V end was cut by 4 bases, the J end by 0 bases, with 11 bases between. The CDR3 sequence: CASSSGGTSYNEQFF. The CDR3 region has the DNA TGTGCCAGCAGCAGCGGCGGGACCTCCTACAATGAGCAGTTCTTC.

This rearrangement joins TRBV10-1 to TRBJ1-4; 9 bases are a match to TRBD1. The CDR3 is made up of 15 amino acids. The germline CDR1 and CDR2 sequences are WNHNN and SYGVQD (reference sequence). V was clipped by 6 bases and J by 8 bases; unmatched bases: 10. Written as DNA, the CDR3 is TGCGCCAGCAGCCAAGGGACAGGGAGAAGAGAAAAACTGTTTTTT. Amino acid sequence: CASSQGTGRREKLFF.

The J gene is TRBJ1-5, the V gene TRBV5-6; the D gene is possibly TRBD1 (6 bases). CDR1 is SGHDT, CDR2 YYEEEE, per germline. CDR3 length: 14 amino acids. Trimming cost V 3 bases and J 6 bases, with 13 bases left between them. The CDR3 bases are TGTGCCAGCAGCTCCAGGACAGAGGGTCAGCCCCAGCATTTT. The encoded protein is CASSSRTEGQPQHF.

By sample share, this clone is medium-sized. The chain is built from TRBV7-2 and TRBJ1-2; the match to TRBD1 covers 8 bases. In germline, CDR1 is SGHTA, CDR2 FQGNSA. The V gene end was trimmed by 5 bases and the J gene end by 3 bases; junction bases not matched to a gene: 5. The length of the CDR3 is 14 residues. The CDR3, as DNA: TGTGCCAGCAGCGCACGGACAGGGCACTATGGCTACACCTTC. Protein product: CASSARTGHYGYTF. Full variable domain (outside the CDR3, taken from reference TRBV7-2 and TRBJ1-2): GAGVSQSPSNKVTEKGKDVELRCDPISGHTALYWYRQSLGQGLEFLIYFQGNSAPDKSGLPSDRFSAERTGGSVSTLTIQRTQQEDSAVYLCASSARTGHYGYTFGSGTRLTVV.

This chain joins TRBV6-1 and TRBJ2-1; TRBD2 agrees at 8 bases. J gave up 3 bases and V 6 bases, and 7 bases lay outside the gene matches. The germline CDR1 and CDR2 sequences are MNHNS and SASEGT. The CDR3 length is 15 residues. The CDR3 spells CASSVGRASYNEQFF. The CDR3, as DNA: TGTGCCAGCAGCGTCGGGAGGGCGAGCTACAATGAGCAGTTCTTC.

The chain joins TRBV7-3 to TRBJ1-1; 8 bases match TRBD1. Trimming cost V 6 bases and J 8 bases; bases outside gene matches: 8. CDR3 length equals 13 residues. The germline V gene has CDR1 SGHTA and CDR2 FQGTGA. The CDR3 DNA is TGTGCCAGCAGTTTCGGGACAGGACAAGAAGCTTTCTTT. The encoded protein is CASSFGTGQEAFF.

This rearrangement joins TRBV25-1 to TRBJ2-1; D possibly corresponds to TRBD2 (6 bases). The length of the CDR3 is 11 residues. Germline CDR1 and CDR2: MGHDK and SYGVNS. The V end lost 3 bases, the J end lost 14 bases, and 11 bases lay between the germline ends. The CDR3 protein is CASSEGGGEFF. The DNA of the CDR3 is TGTGCCAGCAGTGAGGGAGGAGGGGAGTTCTTC.

The V call is TRBV6-6, the J call TRBJ2-3, with D tentatively TRBD1 (6 bases). Deletions cut 7 bases from V and 1 base from J, with 6 bases between. The V gene's germline CDR1 is MNHNY and CDR2 SVGAGI (reference sequence). The CDR3 totals 12 residues. The CDR3 is CASTGGTDTQYF. CDR3 nucleotides: TGTGCCAGCACAGGGGGCACAGATACGCAGTATTTT.

The chain uses TRBV11-2 and TRBJ1-1; the D gene is possibly TRBD1 (6 bases). Trimming pared 4 bases from V and 1 base from J, leaving 16 bases between. The CDR3 covers 16 residues. The germline gives CDR1 SGHAT, CDR2 FQNNGV. CDR3 in amino acids: CASSSDNRVENTEAFF. The DNA of the CDR3 is TGTGCCAGCAGCTCTGATAACAGGGTTGAGAACACTGAAGCTTTCTTT.

This chain links TRBV6-5 with TRBJ1-2; perhaps TRBD1 as D (5 bases). V was pared by 5 bases and J by 2 bases, with 12 bases between. Germline V CDR1 and CDR2: MNHEY, SVGAGI. This CDR3 is built from 14 residues. CDR3 nucleotides: TGTGCCAGCAGTCCGGGACTAACGAACTATGGCTACACCTTC. This sequence encodes CASSPGLTNYGYTF.

This clone was observed a single time. One end of the junction is discordant with germline, which a read error may explain. The chain couples TRBV2 to TRBJ1-5; no clear D gene. This CDR3 is 14 amino acids long. Germline V gene sequence: CDR1 SNHLY, CDR2 FYNNEI. Here the CDR3 DNA reads TGTGCCAGCAGTGATATGGGCAGCAGTCAGCCCCAGCATTTT. It codes for CASSDMGSSQPQHF.

The rearrangement uses TRBV9 and TRBJ2-5, with TRBD2 identical over 15 bases. Germline loops: CDR1 SGDLS, CDR2 YYNGEE. The CDR3 contains 15 residues. The V segment lost 3 bases and the J segment 3 bases; nucleotides outside the gene matches: 0. CDR3 residues: CASSGTSGGEETQYF. The CDR3 nucleotides read TGTGCCAGCAGCGGGACTAGCGGGGGGGAAGAGACCCAGTACTTC.

The chain uses TRBV7-9 and TRBJ1-2; D gene unclear. CDR3 length: 14 amino acids. V lost 0 bases and J lost 2, with 7 bases in between. Germline V gene sequence: CDR1 SEHNR, CDR2 FQNEAQ (reference sequence). CDR3 region: CASSLAAGNYGYTF. The CDR3 region has the DNA TGTGCCAGCAGCTTAGCGGCGGGAAACTATGGCTACACCTTC.

This chain links TRBV7-9 with TRBJ2-1; 9 bases are a match to TRBD1. From germline, CDR1 is SEHNR and CDR2 FQNEAQ (reference sequence). The CDR3 is made up of 16 amino acids. The V and J ends lost 5 bases and 4 bases, in that order; junction bases with no gene match: 9. CDR3 residues: CASSPQDRGLYNEQFF. CDR3 coding DNA: TGTGCCAGCAGCCCTCAGGACAGGGGATTATACAATGAGCAGTTCTTC.

This chain uses TRBV5-1 with TRBJ2-7; D possibly corresponds to TRBD1 (5 bases). Trimming pared 5 bases from V and 5 bases from J, leaving 14 bases between. This CDR3 is 13 amino acids long. From germline, CDR1 is SGHRS and CDR2 YFSETQ. The CDR3 DNA reads TGCGCCAGCAGTGACTCAGGGCCCGACGAGCAGTACGTC. Its protein product is CASSDSGPDEQYV.

V usage is TRBV4-3 and J usage is TRBJ1-5; D uncertain. In germline, CDR1 is LGHNA, CDR2 YSLEER. The CDR3 spans 15 residues. The V and J ends lost 1 base and 6 bases respectively, with 13 bases between them. CDR3 amino acids: CASSQVVEAGQPQHF. CDR3 coding DNA: TGCGCCAGCAGCCAAGTTGTGGAGGCGGGTCAGCCCCAGCATTTT.

This clone was detected only once. The genes are TRBV14 and TRBJ1-3; D perhaps matches TRBD1 (5 bases). V gave up 4 bases and J gave up 2 bases, with 9 bases separating them. Looked up from germline, CDR1 is SGHDN and CDR2 is FVKESK. CDR3 length: 14 residues. The CDR3 loop reads CASSPWTPGNTIYF. CDR3 bases: TGTGCCAGCAGCCCCTGGACACCTGGAAACACCATATATTTT.

This chain links TRBV19 with TRBJ2-1; 8 bases fit TRBD1. This CDR3 region has 13 residues. Germline CDR1 LNHDA, CDR2 SQIVND (reference sequence). V shed 3 bases, J shed 7 bases, and the junction held 2 bases outside the gene matches. CDR3 nucleotides: TGTGCCAGTAGTATCACAGGGGGGAATGAGCAGTTCTTC. It codes for CASSITGGNEQFF.

The chain combines TRBV28 with TRBJ1-2, with 7 bases lining up with TRBD1. This CDR3 spans 17 amino acids. Germline V gene sequence: CDR1 MDHEN, CDR2 SYDVKM. V was clipped by 3 bases and J by 2 bases; unmatched bases: 12. The CDR3 loop is CASSFLSGGPINYGYTF. The CDR3 bases are TGTGCCAGCAGTTTCCTATCAGGGGGTCCCATAAACTATGGCTACACCTTC.

Only one count was recorded for this clone. The chain has TRBV2 and TRBJ1-6, with D possibly matching TRBD1 (6 bases). This CDR3 comprises 15 residues. Trimming left V 11 bases short and J 5 bases short, with 19 bases between. Germline CDR1 and CDR2: SNHLY and FYNNEI. CDR3 in amino acids: CAGGPRTANNSPLHF. In nucleotides, the CDR3 is TGTGCCGGAGGACCCCGGACAGCAAATAATTCACCCCTCCACTTT.